These 32 T cell receptor beta chains were sequenced from one sample in a study of blood T cell repertoires in COVID-19. Here immunoSEQ multiplex PCR was the method, and the copy in TCRdb shows in-frame clones only, minus some. The sample yields 200,000 to 250,000 clones, around 85% seen once. Sequenced: PBMCs or T cells enriched from blood (not recorded which). The receptors shown here come from a woman aged 35 to 49 with acute COVID-19.

The chain joins TRBV18 to TRBJ2-1, with 9 bases fitting TRBD1. Germline lookup yields CDR1 KGHSH and CDR2 LQKENI. CDR3 length: 16 residues. With V trimmed by 3 bases and J by 4 bases, 7 bases remained unmatched. The CDR3 loop is CASSPLGTGTYNEQFF. Here the CDR3 DNA reads TGTGCCAGCTCACCCCTAGGGACAGGGACATACAATGAGCAGTTCTTC.

This chain connects TRBV19 to TRBJ2-2; D perhaps matches TRBD2 (6 bases). V lost 6 bases to trimming and J lost 1 base, with 15 bases between them. Germline CDR1 is LNHDA and CDR2 is SQIVND (reference sequence). The CDR3 runs 16 residues. The CDR3 spells CASRQFRGGNTGELFF. The CDR3 DNA reads as TGTGCCAGTAGGCAATTTCGGGGAGGGAACACCGGGGAGCTGTTTTTT.

The chain links TRBV5-1 to TRBJ2-4, with 7 bases that match TRBD1. After removal of 2 bases from V and 5 bases from J, the junction contained 10 bases not matched to a gene. Per germline, CDR1 SGHRS and CDR2 YFSETQ. CDR3 length: 16 amino acids. The CDR3 bases are TGCGCCAGCAGCTTAGCCAGTACAGGGGTGGAAAACATTCAGTACTTC. Amino acid sequence: CASSLASTGVENIQYF.

V and J are TRBV28 and TRBJ1-4; 7 bases line up with TRBD1. J lost 5 bases, V lost 6 bases, and 6 bases had no gene match. CDR3 length: 14 amino acids. Germline V gene data show CDR1 as MDHEN and CDR2 as SYDVKM. The CDR3: CASSEGTANEKLFF. CDR3 coding DNA: TGTGCCAGCAGCGAGGGGACAGCGAATGAAAAACTGTTTTTT.

The chain is built from TRBV24-1 and TRBJ1-1; D remains unclear. Germline-derived CDR1 and CDR2 are KGHDR and SFDVKD. The V gene lost 6 bases and the J gene lost 3 bases, with 13 bases spanning the gap. The CDR3 runs 14 residues. CDR3 amino acids: CATSSGGRDTEAFF. CDR3 sequence (DNA): TGTGCCACCAGTTCGGGAGGGCGGGACACTGAAGCTTTCTTT.

The chain employs TRBV28 and TRBJ1-2; 10 nucleotides line up with TRBD1. Germline assignment: CDR1 MDHEN and CDR2 SYDVKM. V trimming: 6 bases; J trimming: 5 bases; junction bases outside the gene matches: 9. This CDR3 comprises 15 residues. CDR3 in amino acids: CASSLIGQGVYGYTF. The DNA of the CDR3 is TGTGCCAGCAGCCTAATAGGACAGGGGGTTTATGGCTACACCTTC.

The rearrangement links TRBV6-1 to TRBJ2-7, with 11 nucleotides matching TRBD1. The CDR3 totals 14 residues. V trimming: 3 bases; J trimming: 5 bases; junction bases outside the gene matches: 3. The germline V gene encodes CDR1 MNHNS and CDR2 SASEGT. CDR3 in amino acids: CASSDRDRGDEQYF. The DNA for the CDR3 is TGTGCCAGCAGTGACAGGGACAGGGGGGACGAGCAGTACTTC.

Concerning this clone itself: The identical CDR3 is also encoded by other nucleotide sequences in the sample. This sequence joins TRBV20-1 and TRBJ2-7; unclear D gene. The CDR3 is 11 residues long. The germline gives CDR1 DFQATT, CDR2 SNEGSKA (reference sequence). Trimming shortened V by 1 base and J by 3 bases, and 4 bases separated the two germline ends. Written as DNA, the CDR3 is TGCAGTGCTAGAGGCGGCTACGAGCAGTACTTC. Its protein product is CSARGGYEQYF.

V is TRBV5-1 and J is TRBJ2-7; possible D gene TRBD2, 5 bases. This CDR3 region has 13 residues. The ends were cut back, 0 bases at V and 6 bases at J, with 10 bases in the middle. CDR1 SGHRS and CDR2 YFSETQ come from the germline V gene. This CDR3 is CASSLGVGSEQYF. CDR3 DNA: TGCGCCAGCAGCTTGGGGGTAGGGAGCGAGCAGTACTTC.

V gene TRBV13 combines with J gene TRBJ2-1; the match to TRBD2 covers 8 bases. Trimming took 5 bases from V and 9 from J; bases not matched to a gene: 18. The germline V gene encodes CDR1 PRHDT and CDR2 FYEKMQ (reference sequence). CDR3 size: 17 residues. This CDR3 is CASSLQRTSPSISEQFF. Here the CDR3 DNA reads TGTGCCAGCAGCCTACAACGGACTAGCCCATCAATCAGTGAGCAGTTCTTC.

The chain is built from TRBV4-1 and TRBJ2-1, with 7 nucleotides matching TRBD1. Per germline, CDR1 MGHRA and CDR2 YSYEKL. The CDR3 is made up of 17 amino acids. Trimming at V came to 4 bases and at J to 6 bases, leaving 15 bases not matched to a gene. In DNA, the CDR3 is TGCGCCAGCAGCCCTGAAGGGGGCTTCGGGTACGGCAATGAGCAGTTCTTC. Translation gives CASSPEGGFGYGNEQFF.

This clone was picked up a small number of times. The DNA of the CDR3 is TGTGCCAGCAGTCCAAGGACAGTGGGACAAGGCACCATATATTTT. Protein sequence: CASSPRTVGQGTIYF. This chain joins TRBV6-2 or TRBV6-3 and TRBJ1-3; a possible D gene is TRBD1 (6 bases). Germline values: CDR1 MNHEY, CDR2 SVGEGT. Trimming pared 5 bases from V and 9 bases from J, leaving 20 bases between. This CDR3 region has 15 residues.

This chain links TRBV11-3 with TRBJ2-1, with TRBD1 matching 8 bases. With 5 bases clipped from V and 6 bases from J, the junction kept 15 bases outside the gene matches. The CDR3 loop spans 17 amino acids. In germline, CDR1 is SGHNT, CDR2 YENEEA. The CDR3 reads CASSPRFGQGTPNEQFF. CDR3 DNA sequence: TGTGCCAGCAGCCCACGCTTCGGACAGGGTACGCCCAATGAGCAGTTCTTC.

The rearrangement uses TRBV28 and TRBJ2-1; 14 bases align to TRBD2. The J segment lost 8 bases and the V segment lost 1 base, leaving 10 bases of the junction unmatched. The germline CDR1 and CDR2 sequences are MDHEN and SYDVKM. The CDR3 spans 18 residues. The CDR3 region has the DNA TGTGCCAGCAGTTTATCGAGGACTAGCGGGGGGATGGGCGATGAGCAGTTCTTC. Translated: CASSLSRTSGGMGDEQFF.

The chain is built from TRBV5-6 and TRBJ1-5; D remains ambiguous. Germline CDR1 reads SGHDT; CDR2 reads YYEEEE. The ends were cut back, 1 base at V and 7 bases at J, with 9 bases in the middle. The CDR3 contains 13 residues. The CDR3 sequence: CASSLTSTQPQHF. For the CDR3, the DNA is TGTGCCAGCAGCTTGACATCAACACAGCCCCAGCATTTT. Variable domain in full (rest from reference TRBV5-6 and TRBJ1-5): DAGVTQSPTHLIKTRGQQVTLRCSPKSGHDTVSWYQQALGQGPQFIFQYYEEEERQRGNFPDRFSGHQFPNYSSELNVNALLLGDSALYLCASSLTSTQPQHFGDGTRLSIL.

CDR3 nucleotide sequence: TGCGCCAGCAGGCACCTAGCGGGAGGGGACAATGAGCAGTTCTTC. This gives the protein CASRHLAGGDNEQFF. The chain couples TRBV10-2 to TRBJ2-1; the match to TRBD2 covers 12 bases. The CDR3 loop spans 15 amino acids. Germline trimming cut 6 bases from V and 5 bases from J; bases unmatched to any gene: 5. The germline CDR1 and CDR2 sequences are WSHSY and SAAADI.

The chain has TRBV24-1 and TRBJ1-4; tentative D call: TRBD1 (6 bases). CDR3 size: 15 residues. The ends were cut back, 4 bases at V and 8 bases at J, with 16 bases in the middle. Germline V lookup: CDR1 KGHDR, CDR2 SFDVKD. The CDR3 bases are TGTGCCACCAGTGACCCTACGGGGGGCGAAGAAAAACTGTTTTTT. This sequence encodes CATSDPTGGEEKLFF.

The rearrangement joins TRBV7-9 to TRBJ2-1, with 12 bases matching TRBD2. The J segment lost 3 bases and the V segment lost 5 bases, leaving 5 bases of the junction unmatched. There are 16 residues in the CDR3. Germline V CDR1 and CDR2: SEHNR, FQNEAQ (reference sequence). The CDR3 reads CASSIGLAGFYNEQFF. DNA for the CDR3: TGTGCCAGCAGCATCGGACTAGCGGGATTCTACAATGAGCAGTTCTTC.

This chain joins TRBV3-1 (or the pseudogene TRBV3-2) and TRBJ1-1, with 8 bases fitting TRBD1. The CDR3 contains 13 residues. V shed 5 bases, J shed 5 bases, and the junction held 4 bases outside the gene matches. CDR1 is LGHDT, CDR2 YNNKEL, per germline (reference sequence). The CDR3 protein is CASSAQGGTEAFF. CDR3 coding DNA: TGTGCCAGCAGCGCACAGGGGGGGACTGAAGCTTTCTTT.

This chain joins TRBV12-2 and TRBJ1-5; the D call of TRBD1 is as the table states it, not checked on the DNA. TRBV12-2 is a known pseudogene. This CDR3 is built from 17 residues. The CDR3 protein is CASRNLLGQAYNQPQHF. The CDR3 DNA follows: TGTGCAAGTCGCAACCTTCTCGGACAGGCGTACAATCAGCCCCAGCATTTT.

V gene TRBV27 combines with J gene TRBJ2-7; 10 nucleotides agree with TRBD2. The CDR3 has 15 residues. V lost 4 bases, J lost 3 bases, and 6 bases stayed unmatched. Germline loops: CDR1 MNHEY, CDR2 SMNVEV (reference sequence). CDR3 sequence: CASSSRTSGFYEQYF. The CDR3 coding sequence is TGTGCCAGCAGTTCTCGGACTAGCGGATTCTACGAGCAGTACTTC.

The chain combines TRBV6-5 with TRBJ2-1, with a tentative D call TRBD2 (6 bases). This CDR3 region has 12 residues. Germline V lookup: CDR1 MNHEY, CDR2 SVGAGI. V shed 6 bases and J shed 7 bases, with 10 bases lying between them. The CDR3 is CASRTSWNEQFF. The CDR3 DNA reads as TGTGCCAGCAGAACTAGCTGGAATGAGCAGTTCTTC.

This chain connects TRBV18 to TRBJ2-7; the match to TRBD2 covers 7 bases. V lost 4 bases and J lost 2; bases outside the gene matches: 8. The length of the CDR3 is 15 residues. Germline values: CDR1 KGHSH, CDR2 LQKENI. The CDR3 DNA is TGTGCCAGCTCACTAAGGACTAGTGAAGCCTACGAGCAGTACTTC. Amino acids: CASSLRTSEAYEQYF.

The chain combines TRBV27 with TRBJ1-2, with 7 bases identical to TRBD1. This CDR3 is built from 14 residues. Germline V gives CDR1 MNHEY, CDR2 SMNVEV (reference sequence). Trimming cost V 6 bases and J 3 bases; bases outside gene matches: 7. Written as DNA, the CDR3 is TGTGCCAGCAGCCTAACAGGACAGGACTATGGCTACACCTTC. This gives the protein CASSLTGQDYGYTF.

The rearrangement joins TRBV5-1 to TRBJ2-5; 9 bases match TRBD2. V trimming: 0 bases; J trimming: 1 base; junction bases outside the gene matches: 7. CDR3 length: 17 residues. The germline V gene encodes CDR1 SGHRS and CDR2 YFSETQ. CDR3 sequence (DNA): TGCGCCAGCAGCTTGGATGGCGGCGGGAGGGCCCAAGAGACCCAGTACTTC. This gives the protein CASSLDGGGRAQETQYF.

This clone was seen just once. The chain links TRBV2 to TRBJ2-7; D call uncertain. CDR1 is SNHLY and CDR2 is FYNNEI in the germline V gene. The CDR3 runs 10 residues. The V end was cut by 6 bases, the J end by 7 bases, with 7 bases between. The CDR3: CASRQLEQYF. The DNA for the CDR3 is TGTGCCAGCAGGCAACTGGAGCAGTACTTC.

The J gene is TRBJ2-7, the V gene TRBV27; a weak D match, TRBD2 (5 bases). This CDR3 is built from 14 residues. Trimming stripped 5 bases from V and 3 bases from J, with 14 bases between. The germline V gene has CDR1 MNHEY and CDR2 SMNVEV (reference sequence). The CDR3 here is CASSRAPRDYEQYF. The CDR3 region has the DNA TGTGCCAGCAGTCGGGCCCCACGGGACTACGAGCAGTACTTC.

The genes are TRBV24-1 and TRBJ2-1, with 10 bases that match TRBD1. Germline V lookup: CDR1 KGHDR, CDR2 SFDVKD. V lost 4 bases and J lost 2; bases outside the gene matches: 4. This CDR3 is 16 amino acids long. CDR3 in DNA: TGTGCCACCAGTGAACCGGGACAGGGGACCTACAATGAGCAGTTCTTC. As protein: CATSEPGQGTYNEQFF.

This chain joins TRBV27 and TRBJ1-5; weak D call: TRBD1 (6 bases). Germline-derived CDR1 and CDR2 are MNHEY and SMNVEV (reference sequence). V dropped 4 bases and J dropped 6 bases, with 13 bases sitting between them. This CDR3 has 14 residues. CDR3 sequence reads: CASSSTGFPQPQHF. The CDR3 DNA sequence: TGTGCCAGCAGTTCAACAGGGTTCCCTCAGCCCCAGCATTTT.

V usage is TRBV27 and J usage is TRBJ2-3, with 12 bases aligning to TRBD2. V lost 4 bases to trimming and J lost 0 bases; unmatched junction nucleotides: 11. The CDR3 loop spans 19 amino acids. Germline lookup yields CDR1 MNHEY and CDR2 SMNVEV (reference sequence). The CDR3 loop reads CASSSLTSGSLFSTDTQYF. CDR3 nucleotide sequence: TGTGCCAGCAGTTCTCTGACTAGCGGGAGTCTATTCAGCACAGATACGCAGTATTTT.

V usage is TRBV19 and J usage is TRBJ2-1; 13 positions match TRBD2. There are 16 residues in the CDR3. The ends lost 5 bases at V and 5 bases at J; junction bases unmatched: 6. CDR1 and CDR2 (germline): LNHDA, SQIVND (reference sequence). For the CDR3, the DNA is TGTGCCAGTAGTGGACGACTAGCGGGAGGAGACAATGAGCAGTTCTTC. Residues: CASSGRLAGGDNEQFF.

This chain's CDR3 is CASHREGPNTGELFF. The CDR3 DNA sequence: TGTGCCAGCCACCGGGAGGGCCCGAACACCGGGGAGCTGTTTTTT. The J gene is TRBJ2-2, the V gene TRBV28; 8 bases are shared with TRBD2. Germline V gene lookup returns CDR1 MDHEN and CDR2 SYDVKM. J lost 0 bases, V lost 8 bases, and 5 bases had no gene match. This CDR3 has 15 amino acids.